These T cell receptor beta chains were read from a single sample in a study of blood T cell repertoires in COVID-19. Assay used: immunoSEQ multiplex PCR; TCRdb lists only in-frame clones, some missing. The table lists over 250,000 clones, about 88% of them singletons, with around 2.7% in the top ten. The sequencing input was PBMCs or T cells enriched from blood (not recorded which). All receptors derive from a man aged 55-75 years who had recovered from COVID-19. Each CDR3 is given with its conserved first and last residue. Each record gives: clone size, D gene, V gene, J gene, CDR3 DNA, CDR3 protein. D genes are given only for firm matches. Size values are once, few and many counts, or a class for expanded clones, and some rows have none.

NA,NA,TRBV27,TRBJ1-5,NA,CASSYFGPGQPQHF
NA,NA,TRBV18,TRBJ1-1,TGTGCCAGCTCACCCTCAGGGGTAACCAGCACTGAGGAAGCTTTCTTT,CASSPSGVTSTEEAFF
NA,NA,TRBV12-3/TRBV12-4,TRBJ2-5,TGTGCCAGCAGTAAAATCGGAGAGACCCAGTACTTC,CASSKIGETQYF
NA,TRBD1,TRBV6-1,TRBJ2-2,TGTGCCAGCAGTGAGCGGACAGGGAGAACCGGGGAGCTGTTTTTT,CASSERTGRTGELFF
once,NA,TRBV6-6,TRBJ1-4,TGTGCCAGCGGATTAGTAGGGAGGGCAACTAATGAAAAACTGTTTTTT,CASGLVGRATNEKLFF
NA,NA,TRBV28,TRBJ2-7,TGTGCCAGCAGCCCCCTCTTTTACGAGCAGTACTTC,CASSPLFYEQYF
NA,NA,TRBV7-9,TRBJ1-1,TGTGCCAGCAGCCCAAATCATGGGCAGGTTGGATGGAACACTGAAGCTTTCTTT,CASSPNHGQVGWNTEAFF
NA,TRBD2,TRBV11-3,TRBJ2-4,TGTGCCAGCAGCGAGGGACTAGCCGAGGGAAACATTCAGTACTTC,CASSEGLAEGNIQYF
few,TRBD1,TRBV4-3,TRBJ1-2,TGCGCCAGCAGCCAAGAGAGGGGACAGTTTGGCTACACCTTC,CASSQERGQFGYTF
NA,TRBD2,TRBV30,TRBJ2-1,TGTGCCTGGAGTACACTCGGGGGGAATGAGCAGTTCTTC,CAWSTLGGNEQFF
NA,NA,TRBV24-1,TRBJ1-3,TGTGCCACCAGTGATCCCGGAGGCTCTGGAAACACCATATATTTT,CATSDPGGSGNTIYF
NA,NA,TRBV14,TRBJ2-3,TGTGCCAGCAGCCAAGACTACGCGGCTGGCACAGATACGCAGTATTTT,CASSQDYAAGTDTQYF
NA,TRBD1,TRBV5-8,TRBJ2-3,TGTGCCAGCAGCTCGGGGACAGGGAACACAGATACGCAGTATTTT,CASSSGTGNTDTQYF
once,TRBD1,TRBV6-1,TRBJ1-4,TGTGCCAGCAGTGAAGCGTTTGGACAGGGCGATGAAAAACTGTTTTTT,CASSEAFGQGDEKLFF
once,NA,TRBV10-3,TRBJ2-1,TGTGCCATCAGGGTGGGGGGGCCAGAGGTTGATGAGCAGTTCTTC,CAIRVGGPEVDEQFF
NA,NA,TRBV28,TRBJ2-7,TGTGCCAGCAGTTTTTTGAGCTACGAGCAGTACTTC,CASSFLSYEQYF
NA,NA,TRBV25-1,TRBJ1-4,TGTGCCAGCAGTGAGTATGGGGCGCTTGAAAAACTGTTTTTT,CASSEYGALEKLFF
NA,NA,TRBV19,TRBJ1-5,TGTGCCAGTAGTATATTTAGTCAGCCCCAGCATTTT,CASSIFSQPQHF
few,TRBD1,TRBV7-9,TRBJ1-1,TGTGCCAGCAGCTTAGGAGGGGGACAGGGCAACACTGAAGCTTTCTTT,CASSLGGGQGNTEAFF
NA,NA,TRBV4-1,TRBJ2-7,TGCGCCAGCAGCCGAACGGTCAACTACGAGCAGTACTTC,CASSRTVNYEQYF
NA,NA,TRBV6-4,TRBJ1-5,TGTGCCAGCAGTGAAATGGGAGGGCCCAATCAGCCCCAGCATTTT,CASSEMGGPNQPQHF
NA,TRBD2,TRBV19,TRBJ2-5,TGTGCCAGTAGTAGAGCGGGAATCCAAGAGACCCAGTACTTC,CASSRAGIQETQYF
NA,TRBD1,TRBV6-5,TRBJ1-5,TGTGCCAGCAGGGTGGCACAGGGGGGTCAGCCCCAGCATTTT,CASRVAQGGQPQHF
NA,TRBD2,TRBV3-1/TRBV3-2,TRBJ2-3,TGTGCCAGCACCCGTCGAGCGGGAGGCGGAGATACGCAGTATTTT,CASTRRAGGGDTQYF
NA,NA,TRBV4-1,TRBJ1-2,TGCGCCAGCAGCGCTGACAGAGACTATGGCTACACCTTC,CASSADRDYGYTF
NA,TRBD2,TRBV15,TRBJ2-7,TGTGCCACCAGCATCTCCCGGGGGGGCGACTACGAGCAGTACTTC,CATSISRGGDYEQYF
few,NA,TRBV3-1/TRBV3-2,TRBJ2-1,TGTGCCAGCAGCCAAGATGCCACTAGCCGTGAGCAGTTCTTC,CASSQDATSREQFF
NA,NA,TRBV5-1,TRBJ2-1,TGCGCCAGCAGCTTGAAACAGATCGGCAATGAGCAGTTCTTC,CASSLKQIGNEQFF
NA,NA,TRBV4-1,TRBJ1-5,TGCGCCAGCAGCCAAGATCCGGGTCAGCCCCAGCATTTT,CASSQDPGQPQHF
once,TRBD1,TRBV27,TRBJ1-5,TGTGCCAGCAGTTTATCAGCGCCGGGACAGGGTAGCAATCAGCCCCAGCATTTT,CASSLSAPGQGSNQPQHF
few,NA,TRBV5-1,TRBJ2-2,TGCGCCAGCAGTAGAGACACCGTGGGGAACACCGGGGAGCTGTTTTTT,CASSRDTVGNTGELFF
NA,NA,TRBV28,TRBJ1-6,TGTGCCAGCAGCCCCCCCGACTCCACTACCCAGAGCTCACCCCTCCACTTT,CASSPPDSTTQSSPLHF
NA,NA,TRBV10-3,TRBJ2-7,TGTGCCATCACAGCGGGTCGTCACCCTCGGCCCTACGAGCAGTACTTC,CAITAGRHPRPYEQYF
NA,TRBD1,TRBV6-2/TRBV6-3,TRBJ1-1,TGTGCCAGCAGTGATCGGACAGGGATGAACACTGAAGCTTTCTTT,CASSDRTGMNTEAFF
NA,TRBD1,TRBV13,TRBJ2-7,TGTGCCAGCAGCTTAGGGGGACAGGGCTCCTACGAGCAGTACTTC,CASSLGGQGSYEQYF
NA,NA,TRBV27,TRBJ1-1,TGTGCCAGCAATATGGCGGGGGGCGTTACTGAAGCTTTCTTT,CASNMAGGVTEAFF